The rows below give T cell receptor beta chains drawn from one sample of a study of blood T cell repertoires in COVID-19. Only in-frame clones appear in the TCRdb table, and some are missing; sequencing was by immunoSEQ multiplex PCR. The sample shows tens of thousands of clones, around 94% of them seen only once. Sequencing was performed on peripheral blood. These TCRs come from a woman aged 55-70 years with active COVID-19. Each CDR3 is given with its conserved first and last residue. Each record gives: D gene, J gene, V gene, CDR3 DNA, CDR3 protein. D genes are given only for firm matches.

D gene: TRBD2
J gene: TRBJ2-2
V gene: TRBV5-1
CDR3 DNA: TGCGCCAGCAGCAAACTAGCGGGAGCCCCCGGGGAGCTGTTTTTT
CDR3 protein: CASSKLAGAPGELFF

D gene: -
J gene: TRBJ2-3
V gene: TRBV11-3
CDR3 DNA: TGTGCCAGCAGCTCGGGGGGCTACTCCACAGATACGCAGTATTTT
CDR3 protein: CASSSGGYSTDTQYF

D gene: -
J gene: TRBJ1-1
V gene: TRBV7-2
CDR3 DNA: TGTGCCAGCAGCACAAGGGGGGGTGGGAACACTGAAGCTTTCTTT
CDR3 protein: CASSTRGGGNTEAFF

D gene: -
J gene: TRBJ1-1
V gene: TRBV7-2
CDR3 DNA: TGTGCCAGCAGTCGCAACTCACAGGGAAACACTGAAGCTTTCTTT
CDR3 protein: CASSRNSQGNTEAFF

D gene: TRBD2
J gene: TRBJ2-4
V gene: TRBV6-7
CDR3 DNA: TGTGCCAGCAGTGCACTAGCGGGCAATCGGCCTATAGCCAAAAACATTCAGTACTTC
CDR3 protein: CASSALAGNRPIAKNIQYF

D gene: -
J gene: TRBJ2-5
V gene: TRBV27
CDR3 DNA: TGTGCCAGCAGGTTCCGGGGTCGGGAGTGGGAGACCCAGTACTTC
CDR3 protein: CASRFRGREWETQYF

D gene: TRBD2
J gene: TRBJ2-7
V gene: TRBV7-9
CDR3 DNA: TGTGCCAGCAGCGCGCTGACTAGCGGGATGGGAGAGCAGTACTTC
CDR3 protein: CASSALTSGMGEQYF

D gene: TRBD1
J gene: TRBJ1-5
V gene: TRBV30
CDR3 DNA: TGTGCCTGGCTCCGGGACAGGGGCTCGAAATGGATTCAGCCCCAGCATTTT
CDR3 protein: CAWLRDRGSKWIQPQHF

D gene: -
J gene: TRBJ1-2
V gene: TRBV11-2
CDR3 DNA: TGTGCCAGCAGGCATTTGCGGGCAGCAAGTTCCTATGGCTACACCTTC
CDR3 protein: CASRHLRAASSYGYTF

D gene: -
J gene: TRBJ2-5
V gene: TRBV30
CDR3 DNA: TGTGCCTGGAGTGCGGTACGGGGTCGAGGGGAGACCCAGTACTTC
CDR3 protein: CAWSAVRGRGETQYF

D gene: -
J gene: TRBJ1-5
V gene: TRBV27
CDR3 DNA: TGTGCCAGCAGTCCCCGTTATAGCAATCAGCCCCAGCATTTT
CDR3 protein: CASSPRYSNQPQHF

D gene: -
J gene: TRBJ1-1
V gene: TRBV11-2
CDR3 DNA: TGTGCCAGCACCGGAGGGAGCGAGGTTGGGGAAGCTTTCTTT
CDR3 protein: CASTGGSEVGEAFF

D gene: TRBD1
J gene: TRBJ2-6
V gene: TRBV6-6
CDR3 DNA: TGTGCCAGCAGTGCACGGACAGGGTCCGGGGCCAACGTCCTGACTTTC
CDR3 protein: CASSARTGSGANVLTF